This TCR beta chain was retrieved from a study of T-cell reconstitution after alpha-beta-depleted transplantation in children. A library of TCRbeta sequences, prepared with unique molecular identifiers, was generated. TCRdb used MiXCR to reprocess the PCR reads, holding one entry per CDR3 protein. The repertoire holds around 490,000 distinct CDR3 sequences, with 9.5% to 12% as singletons. CDR3 length equals 13 residues. V lost 3 bases to trimming and J lost 10 bases, with 13 bases between them. This clonotype was obtained from a female patient younger than 10 who had a stem cell transplant for aplastic anemia, so the T cells may come from the graft donor. The chain uses TRBV12-3 or TRBV12-4 and TRBJ2-1; maybe TRBD2 (6 bases). The sample here was PBMCs, mostly from graft donor cells, taken 180 days after TCRalphabeta/CD19-depleted stem cell transplant. The CDR3 DNA sequence: TGTGCCAGCAGTTTTAAAAGGGCGGGAGAGCAGTTCTTC. It codes for CASSFKRAGEQFF.